This T cell receptor beta chain emerged from a study of STAT3 mutations in large granular lymphocyte leukemia. Whole-study context: 40% of treated T-LGLL patients showed hematologic response to immunosuppression.

This table comes from immunoSEQ multiplex PCR, and its TCRdb copy is limited to in-frame clones, with some not included. The sample lists around 39,000 clones; roughly 90% were seen once. Study results and limitations: Differing intervals and regimens complicate linking therapy response to clone burden. In T-cell large granular lymphocyte leukemia, about half of patients showed multiple immunodominant subclonotypes. TCR clonotype switching after therapy occurred in about 35% of the 18 patients.

On this clone itself: The antigen is unknown.

This CDR3 has 15 amino acids. CDR1 KGHSH and CDR2 LQKENI come from the germline V gene. Trimming stripped 1 base from V and 3 bases from J, with 10 bases between. The rearrangement uses TRBV18 and TRBJ1-3, with D uncertain. The sample consisted of PBMCs. The TCR sequence derives from a human donor with T large granular lymphocyte leukemia. Some clones in this sample may be carry-over from other donors' samples. The CDR3 is CASSPLYRSGNTIYF. DNA for the CDR3: TGTGCCAGCTCACCACTGTACCGAAGTGGAAACACCATATATTTT.